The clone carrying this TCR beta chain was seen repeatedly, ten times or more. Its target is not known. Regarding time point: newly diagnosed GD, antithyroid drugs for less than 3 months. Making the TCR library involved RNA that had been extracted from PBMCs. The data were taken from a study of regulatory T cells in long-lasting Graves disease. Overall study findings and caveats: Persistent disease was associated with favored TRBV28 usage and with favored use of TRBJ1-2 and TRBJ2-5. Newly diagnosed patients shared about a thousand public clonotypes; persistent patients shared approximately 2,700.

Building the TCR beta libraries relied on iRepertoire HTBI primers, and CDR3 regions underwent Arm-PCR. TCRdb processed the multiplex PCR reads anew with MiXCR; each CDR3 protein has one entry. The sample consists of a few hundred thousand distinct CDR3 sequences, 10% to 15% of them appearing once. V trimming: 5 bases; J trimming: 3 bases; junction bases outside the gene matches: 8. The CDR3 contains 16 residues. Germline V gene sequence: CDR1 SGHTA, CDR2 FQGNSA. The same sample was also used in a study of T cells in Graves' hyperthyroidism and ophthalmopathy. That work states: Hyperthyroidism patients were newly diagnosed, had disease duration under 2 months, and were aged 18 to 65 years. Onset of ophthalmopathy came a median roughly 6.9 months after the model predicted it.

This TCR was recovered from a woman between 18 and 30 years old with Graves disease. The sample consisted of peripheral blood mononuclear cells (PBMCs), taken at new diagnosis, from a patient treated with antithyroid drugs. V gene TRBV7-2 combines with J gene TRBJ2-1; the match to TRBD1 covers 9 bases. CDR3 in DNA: TGTGCCAGCAGCCCATGGCGGGACAGGGACTACAATGAGCAGTTCTTC. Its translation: CASSPWRDRDYNEQFF.